The present T cell receptor (beta chain) was sequenced within a study of blood T cell repertoires in COVID-19. Study as a whole: Acute-phase and convalescent COVID-19 samples originated in the United States, Italy and Spain. PBMCs, B-cell-depleted T cells, or T cells were the source of the cDNA or gDNA that made up the material.

Original methodology: How many nucleated cells were present was estimated from reference gene primer amplification. Profiled with immunoSEQ multiplex PCR; TCRdb holds only in-frame clones, not every one. D and trimming come from the DNA, and the V and J calls and clone size come from that table. The data hold roughly 60,000 clones, with roughly 87% observed a single time. Germline CDR1 and CDR2: MNHEY and SMNVEV (reference sequence). Trimming took off 6 bases at V and 0 bases at J, with 5 bases between the two ends. The CDR3 consists of 12 residues. The V gene is TRBV27, the J gene TRBJ2-5; D is ambiguous. Source material: peripheral blood. The sequence was obtained from a human donor with acute or convalescent COVID-19. The donor label of this sample is uncertain. CDR3 sequence reads: CASSSYQETQYF. The CDR3 bases are TGTGCCAGCAGCTCGTACCAAGAGACCCAGTACTTC.